This is a list of T cell receptor beta chains from one sample in a study of T cell responses to AZD1222 COVID-19 vaccine. The assay was immunoSEQ multiplex PCR, and TCRdb's table has in-frame clones only and misses some. The table records roughly 24,000 clones, roughly 85% of them present only once. Source: peripheral blood, taken 28 days after the second AZD1222 dose. The receptors derive from an adult who received the AZD1222 COVID-19 vaccine. CDR3s include the opening cysteine and the closing phenylalanine or tryptophan. D genes are given only for firm matches. Expanded clones are given a class, and other clones once, few, many or no size at all.

DNA: TGTGCCAGCAGCTTGGTGGGGAACCAGCCCCAGCATTTT
CDR3: CASSLVGNQPQHF
size: .
V: TRBV5-6
D: .
J: TRBJ1-5

DNA: TGTGCCAGCAGTTACACCAGGGCCCCCAACCAGCCCCAGCATTTT
CDR3: CASSYTRAPNQPQHF
size: once
V: TRBV6-5
D: .
J: TRBJ1-5

DNA: TGTGCCACCAGTGATGAAGGGCGTTCCTACAATGAGCAGTTCTTC
CDR3: CATSDEGRSYNEQFF
size: once
V: TRBV24-1
D: .
J: TRBJ2-1

DNA: TGTGCCAGCAGCTTGGGGACAGGGTCTGGGGCCAACGTCCTGACTTTC
CDR3: CASSLGTGSGANVLTF
size: .
V: TRBV5-8
D: TRBD1
J: TRBJ2-6

DNA: TGCGCCAGCAGCCAAGAGAGGGGTAGTGGTGAGACCCAGTACTTC
CDR3: CASSQERGSGETQYF
size: .
V: TRBV4-1
D: .
J: TRBJ2-5

DNA: TGTGCCAGCAGTTACCAAGAGACCCAGTACTTC
CDR3: CASSYQETQYF
size: .
V: TRBV5-4
D: .
J: TRBJ2-5

DNA: TGTGCCAGCAGTGAAGGCGTGGGAATTCGGGGGGAGCTGTTTTTT
CDR3: CASSEGVGIRGELFF
size: .
V: TRBV25-1
D: .
J: TRBJ2-2

DNA: TGTGCCAGTAGTCGCCAGGATACCTCCTACGAGCAGTACTTC
CDR3: CASSRQDTSYEQYF
size: .
V: TRBV19
D: .
J: TRBJ2-7

DNA: TGTGCCAGCACCCGAGGAAGGGGGGGGCGGTATGAGACCCAGTACTTC
CDR3: CASTRGRGGRYETQYF
size: .
V: TRBV2
D: .
J: TRBJ2-5

DNA: TGCGCCAGCAGTGTTAGCGGGCTCTACGAGCAGTACTTC
CDR3: CASSVSGLYEQYF
size: .
V: TRBV5-1
D: TRBD2
J: TRBJ2-7

DNA: TGTGCCAGCAGCTCGAGTATTCTGGGGGAGCTGTTTTTT
CDR3: CASSSSILGELFF
size: .
V: TRBV5-6
D: .
J: TRBJ2-2

DNA: TGTGCCAGCAGCCCAAGATTTTTAGGACAGTCGAACACTGAAGCTTTCTTT
CDR3: CASSPRFLGQSNTEAFF
size: once
V: TRBV5-6
D: .
J: TRBJ1-1

DNA: TGCGCCCCCAATCGACAGGGGGCGAACACCGGGGAGCTGTTTTTT
CDR3: CAPNRQGANTGELFF
size: .
V: TRBV5-1
D: TRBD1
J: TRBJ2-2

DNA: TGTGCCAGCAGCCCGGGGATATCTAATGAAAAACTGTTTTTT
CDR3: CASSPGISNEKLFF
size: .
V: TRBV7-8
D: .
J: TRBJ1-4

DNA: TGTGCCAGTAGTAGCCCTTACAGGGTTGGGCAGCCCCAGCATTTT
CDR3: CASSSPYRVGQPQHF
size: .
V: TRBV19
D: .
J: TRBJ1-5

DNA: TGTGCCAGCAGCATCCTTTTGATGGCACCCCTCCACTTT
CDR3: CASSILLMAPLHF
size: .
V: TRBV11-1
D: .
J: TRBJ1-6

DNA: TGTGCCAGCAGCACCCAAGACAGGACAAATGAAAAACTGTTTTTT
CDR3: CASSTQDRTNEKLFF
size: .
V: TRBV7-2
D: .
J: TRBJ1-4

DNA: TGTGCCAGCTCACTCCGGACAGGCACAGATACGCAGTATTTT
CDR3: CASSLRTGTDTQYF
size: .
V: TRBV18
D: .
J: TRBJ2-3